This note documents a single T cell receptor beta chain sequence. This entry belongs to a study of blood T cell repertoires in COVID-19. In the study overall: Samples representing acute and convalescent COVID-19 were sourced from the United States, Italy and Spain. T cells, B-cell-depleted T cells, or PBMCs supplied cDNA or gDNA.

Original analysis: For nucleated cells, counts were estimated from reference gene primer amplification. Produced via immunoSEQ multiplex PCR; TCRdb's table is partial and in-frame only. Clonal size and the V and J genes are those of that table, whereas D and trimming came from the DNA. The table shows some 280,000 clones, with around 89% occurring only once. Sequenced material: peripheral blood. This receptor was taken from a woman in her sixties or seventies with acute or convalescent COVID-19.

CDR3 protein: CASSAGLLAGQYF. In nucleotides, the CDR3 is TGTGCCAGCAGCGCGGGACTTCTGGCGGGCCAGTACTTC. The gene calls are TRBV7-9 and TRBJ2-5, with a possible D match to TRBD2 (6 bases). The V end lost 5 bases, the J end lost 10 bases, and 17 bases lay between the germline ends. The CDR3 contains 13 residues. Germline V gene lookup returns CDR1 SEHNR and CDR2 FQNEAQ (reference sequence).